This T cell receptor beta chain came from a study of T cell responses to AZD1222 COVID-19 vaccine. The study's findings and limits: Repertoires in all cases were sampled only once the peak T cell response had passed. The donor group comprised mostly white British people and more females; the analysis possibly underestimated clonal diversity. Variant regions that are unmutated are reportedly the target of nearly half of spike-specific TCRs. Spike-specific TCRs gained breadth and depth after people received two AZD1222 doses.

Germline lookup yields CDR1 DFQATT and CDR2 SNEGSKA (reference sequence). The CDR3 loop spans 13 amino acids. V was clipped by 3 bases and J by 4 bases, with 10 bases between them. With respect to this clone: Its specificity is unknown.

Measured with immunoSEQ multiplex PCR; TCRdb has only the in-frame clones, and not every one. The repertoire holds 75,000 to 95,000 clones, with about 90% as singletons. The genes are TRBV20-1 and TRBJ2-1; D might be TRBD2 (6 bases). Specimen: peripheral blood, collected on day 0 of MenACWY control vaccination. This receptor was obtained from an adult in good health. The CDR3 loop is CSASPSEYNEQFF. The CDR3, as DNA: TGCAGTGCTAGTCCTAGCGAGTACAATGAGCAGTTCTTC.